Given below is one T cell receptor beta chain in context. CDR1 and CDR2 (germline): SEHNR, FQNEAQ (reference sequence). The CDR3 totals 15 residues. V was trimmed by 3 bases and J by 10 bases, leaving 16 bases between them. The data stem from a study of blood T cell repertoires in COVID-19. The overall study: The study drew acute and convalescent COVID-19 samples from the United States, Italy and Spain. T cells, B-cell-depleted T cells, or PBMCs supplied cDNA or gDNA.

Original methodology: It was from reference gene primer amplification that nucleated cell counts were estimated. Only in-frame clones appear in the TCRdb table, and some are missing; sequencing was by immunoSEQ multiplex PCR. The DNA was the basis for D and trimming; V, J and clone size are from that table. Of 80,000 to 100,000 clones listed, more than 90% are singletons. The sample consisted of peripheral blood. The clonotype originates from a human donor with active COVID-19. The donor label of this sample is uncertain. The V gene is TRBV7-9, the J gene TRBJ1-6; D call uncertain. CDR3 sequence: CASSFGAPGASPLHF. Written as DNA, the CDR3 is TGTGCCAGCAGCTTTGGTGCCCCGGGTGCCTCACCCCTCCACTTT.